Below, one TCR beta chain is given with its context. This record belongs to a study of blood T cell repertoires in COVID-19. Study summary: Italy, Spain and the United States were the sources of the convalescent and acute COVID-19 samples. T cells, B-cell-depleted T cells, or PBMCs provided the cDNA or gDNA that served as material.

The data were produced by immunoSEQ multiplex PCR, yet TCRdb's version contains in-frame clones alone and is incomplete. This sample has 190,000 or so clones, with approximately 90% found just once. Cohort assignment relied on participant-reported clinical history. This CDR3 has 15 residues. Per germline, CDR1 LNHDA and CDR2 SQIVND (reference sequence). The V and J ends lost 3 bases and 2 bases, in that order; junction bases with no gene match: 6. This clonotype was obtained from a man aged 25-45 years who had recovered from COVID-19. The chain couples TRBV19 to TRBJ1-1, with TRBD1 identical over 7 bases. The material sequenced was PBMCs or T cells enriched from blood (not recorded which). In nucleotides, the CDR3 is TGTGCCAGTAGTATGTTGGGACAGACAAACACTGAAGCTTTCTTT. This sequence encodes CASSMLGQTNTEAFF.